This TCR beta chain was documented in a study of blood T cell repertoires in COVID-19. CDR1 is MDHEN, CDR2 SYDVKM, per germline. This CDR3 comprises 14 residues. With 4 bases removed from V and 0 bases from J, the gap between germline ends came to 9 bases. TCRdb's table, derived via immunoSEQ multiplex PCR, lists solely in-frame clones and lacks some. The sample yields 150,000 to 250,000 clones, about 80% seen once. Sequencing input: PBMCs or T cells enriched from blood (not recorded which). This clonotype originated in a middle-aged man who had recovered from COVID-19. The chain combines TRBV28 with TRBJ1-1; D is possibly TRBD1 (5 bases). The CDR3 sequence: CASSSRQLNTEAFF. The CDR3 DNA reads TGTGCCAGCAGTTCCCGACAGCTGAACACTGAAGCTTTCTTT.